What follows are 27 T cell receptor beta chains derived from one specimen sequenced in a study of metastatic and nonmetastatic thyroid tumors. With MiXCR, TCRdb reprocessed the PCR reads. This table holds fewer than 35,000 clones, 25% to 35% found once. Thyroid surgery took place with no prior treatment in any patient. The sequencing input was blood. The source is a female donor with papillary thyroid cancer or a benign thyroid nodule (not recorded which). Some clones in this sample may be carry-over from other donors' samples.

Judged by abundance, this clone is medium-sized. The sample holds other DNA sequences that translate to the same CDR3. This sequence joins TRBV10-3 and TRBJ2-1, with D perhaps TRBD2 (6 bases). The CDR3 has 12 residues. Trimming shortened V by 8 bases and J by 5 bases, and 10 bases separated the two germline ends. Per germline, CDR1 ENHRY and CDR2 SYGVKD. The CDR3 is CAIGGENNEQFF. Written as DNA, the CDR3 is TGTGCCATCGGCGGGGAAAACAATGAGCAGTTCTTC.

The chain links TRBV5-1 to TRBJ2-1; 11 bases are shared with TRBD2. V was clipped by 4 bases and J by 6 bases; unmatched bases: 12. This CDR3 region has 17 residues. Per germline, CDR1 SGHRS and CDR2 YFSETQ. This CDR3 reads CASSTPGTSGSINEQFF. The CDR3 bases are TGCGCCAGCAGCACCCCGGGAACTAGCGGGAGTATCAATGAGCAGTTCTTC.

J is TRBJ2-3 and V is TRBV11-1; 9 bases match TRBD2. Germline assignment: CDR1 SGHAT and CDR2 FQDESV (reference sequence). CDR3 size: 16 residues. The V and J ends lost 3 bases and 1 base, in that order; junction bases with no gene match: 5. The CDR3 is CASSFGIAGGTDTQYF. The CDR3 DNA reads as TGTGCCAGCAGCTTTGGGATAGCGGGAGGCACAGATACGCAGTATTTT.

This clone came up a few times. V is TRBV19 and J is TRBJ1-3; unclear D gene. V lost 9 bases to trimming and J lost 4 bases, with 7 bases between them. This CDR3 comprises 11 residues. From germline, CDR1 is LNHDA and CDR2 SQIVND (reference sequence). DNA of the CDR3: TGTGCCAGCGAACAGGGAAACACCATATATTTT. This encodes CASEQGNTIYF.

This chain links TRBV19 with TRBJ2-2; D not resolved. V lost 5 bases to trimming and J lost 5 bases, with 12 bases between them. Germline V gene data show CDR1 as LNHDA and CDR2 as SQIVND (reference sequence). This CDR3 has 14 residues. CDR3 amino acids: CASSFQEQTGELFF. CDR3 in DNA: TGTGCCAGTAGTTTTCAGGAACAAACCGGGGAGCTGTTTTTT. Supplemented by reference TRBV19 and TRBJ2-2, the full variable domain reads DGGITQSPKYLFRKEGQNVTLSCEQNLNHDAMYWYRQDPGQGLRLIYYSQIVNDFQKGDIAEGYSVSREKKESFPLTVTSAQKNPTAFYLCASSFQEQTGELFFGEGSRLTVL.

The table lists this clone with many counts. The chain carries TRBV14 and TRBJ2-5, with D perhaps matching TRBD2 (6 bases). V was cut by 1 base and J by 5 bases, with 17 bases left in between. Germline V lookup: CDR1 SGHDN, CDR2 FVKESK. The CDR3 is made up of 16 amino acids. The CDR3 DNA follows: TGTGCCAGCAGCCAAGGCGTTCCGGGAGTATTTGAGACCCAGTACTTC. As protein: CASSQGVPGVFETQYF.

This clone was detected a few times. The chain has TRBV12-3 or TRBV12-4 and TRBJ2-1; 8 positions match TRBD1. The CDR3 is made up of 14 amino acids. Losses at the gene ends were 5 bases for V and 6 bases for J; bases not matched to a gene: 6. CDR3 bases: TGTGCCAGCAGTCCAGGGGGCGGGTTCAATGAGCAGTTCTTC. Protein: CASSPGGGFNEQFF.

V usage is TRBV6-1 and J usage is TRBJ2-7, with D perhaps being TRBD1 or TRBD2 (6 bases each). Germline CDR1 MNHNS, CDR2 SASEGT. This CDR3 has 15 amino acids. V lost 9 bases and J lost 3, with 21 bases in between. The CDR3 region is CARRKGGSGRYEQYF. The CDR3, as DNA: TGTGCCAGGAGGAAGGGGGGTAGCGGCCGCTACGAGCAGTACTTC.

The chain uses TRBV7-9 and TRBJ2-3, with a tentative D call TRBD2 (5 bases). Germline loops: CDR1 SEHNR, CDR2 FQNEAQ (reference sequence). Trimming took off 5 bases at V and 0 bases at J, with 9 bases between the two ends. CDR3 length equals 14 residues. The CDR3 sequence is CASSPLASTDTQYF. The CDR3 bases are TGTGCCAGCAGCCCTCTAGCTAGCACAGATACGCAGTATTTT.

The chain is built from TRBV28 and TRBJ1-6; no firm D call. The V gene's germline CDR1 is MDHEN and CDR2 SYDVKM. The CDR3 loop spans 11 amino acids. Trimming cost V 4 bases and J 14 bases, with 9 bases left between them. This CDR3 is CASSSWTSLHF. CDR3 DNA: TGTGCCAGCAGTTCTTGGACCTCCCTCCACTTT.

V usage is TRBV27 and J usage is TRBJ2-1; maybe TRBD2 (6 bases). V dropped 6 bases and J dropped 9 bases, with 15 bases sitting between them. The CDR3 runs to 13 residues. Germline values: CDR1 MNHEY, CDR2 SMNVEV (reference sequence). DNA for the CDR3: TGTGCCAGCAGACGGGAAGGGCGGGGTGAGCAGTTCTTC. It is translated as CASRREGRGEQFF.

This clone has ten or more counts. The CDR3 region has the DNA TGCGCCAGCAGCTTGGGAGCGCCACAAGAGACCCAGTACTTC. Translated: CASSLGAPQETQYF. The chain combines TRBV5-1 with TRBJ2-5; no reliable D call. The CDR3 has 14 residues. CDR1 and CDR2 (germline): SGHRS, YFSETQ. V was pared by 0 bases and J by 2 bases, with 8 bases between.

This clone has a count of ten or more. This chain connects TRBV5-6 to TRBJ2-7; D possibly corresponds to TRBD2 (6 bases). The CDR3 spans 14 residues. The V gene's germline CDR1 is SGHDT and CDR2 YYEEEE. Trimming removed 0 bases from V and 4 bases from J, with 11 bases in between. This CDR3 reads CASSLVGSRYEQYF. The DNA for the CDR3 is TGTGCCAGCAGCTTGGTCGGGAGTAGGTACGAGCAGTACTTC.

This sequence joins TRBV6-1 and TRBJ1-1, with 9 bases lining up with TRBD1. From germline, CDR1 is MNHNS and CDR2 SASEGT. The CDR3 is 17 residues long. The V gene end was trimmed by 2 bases and the J gene end by 2 bases; junction bases not matched to a gene: 9. The CDR3 sequence is CASSEKLPGQGNTEAFF. DNA of the CDR3: TGTGCCAGCAGTGAAAAATTACCGGGACAGGGAAACACTGAAGCTTTCTTT.

There are many counts of this clone. The chain carries TRBV5-6 and TRBJ2-5, with 7 bases matching TRBD2. Per germline, CDR1 SGHDT and CDR2 YYEEEE. This CDR3 has 18 amino acids. V lost 4 bases to trimming and J lost 5 bases; unmatched junction nucleotides: 20. CDR3 sequence: CASSPYFTTGGGEETQYF. The CDR3 bases are TGTGCCAGCAGCCCGTATTTTACGACGGGGGGTGGTGAGGAGACCCAGTACTTC.

The chain combines TRBV5-1 with TRBJ1-2; the D is unclear. Germline CDR1 SGHRS, CDR2 YFSETQ. V was trimmed by 0 bases and J by 4 bases, leaving 7 bases between them. The CDR3 sequence is 13 residues long. CDR3 sequence (DNA): TGCGCCAGCAGCTTGGTAGGACCCTATGGCTACACCTTC. It encodes CASSLVGPYGYTF.

The V and J genes are TRBV5-1 and TRBJ1-1, with TRBD1 as a possible D gene (6 bases). The CDR3 loop spans 13 amino acids. Germline V gene lookup returns CDR1 SGHRS and CDR2 YFSETQ. With 4 bases removed from V and 6 bases from J, the gap between germline ends came to 13 bases. The CDR3: CASSLTGDAEAFF. In DNA, the CDR3 is TGCGCCAGCAGCCTGACAGGAGACGCTGAAGCTTTCTTT. Looking up the rest from reference TRBV5-1 and TRBJ1-1 gives the full variable domain: KAGVTQTPRYLIKTRGQQVTLSCSPISGHRSVSWYQQTPGQGLQFLFEYFSETQRNKGNFPGRFSGRQFSNSRSEMNVSTLELGDSALYLCASSLTGDAEAFFGQGTRLTVV.

This clone showed up many times. The chain is built from TRBV12-3 or TRBV12-4 and TRBJ1-4; no firm D call. Deletions cut 4 bases from V and 5 bases from J, with 8 bases between. The CDR3 is made up of 13 amino acids. This chain's CDR3 is CASSSQQNEKLFF. CDR3 nucleotides: TGTGCCAGCAGTTCCCAGCAGAATGAAAAACTGTTTTTT.

This chain connects TRBV27 to TRBJ1-6; the match to TRBD1 covers 9 bases. The length of the CDR3 is 16 residues. The germline gives CDR1 MNHEY, CDR2 SMNVEV (reference sequence). V lost 7 bases to trimming and J lost 8 bases; unmatched junction nucleotides: 12. The DNA for the CDR3 is TGTGCCAGCAAACCTTCACAGGGGGCGATTGATTCACCCCTCCACTTT. Encoded protein: CASKPSQGAIDSPLHF.

This clone has a handful of counts. This rearrangement joins TRBV12-3 or TRBV12-4 to TRBJ2-3; D perhaps matches TRBD2 (7 bases). Trimming left V 8 bases short and J 2 bases short, with 20 bases between. The CDR3 extends over 16 amino acids. The CDR3 protein is CASRMGGPSDTDTQYF. The CDR3 region has the DNA TGTGCCAGCCGGATGGGGGGGCCATCTGACACAGATACGCAGTATTTT.

This chain connects TRBV4-1 to TRBJ2-1, with TRBD2 matching 10 bases. CDR3 size: 16 residues. The V gene's germline CDR1 is MGHRA and CDR2 YSYEKL. Trimming at V came to 1 base and at J to 5 bases, leaving 5 bases not matched to a gene. The CDR3: CASSQVSGRNDNEQFF. The CDR3, as DNA: TGCGCCAGCAGCCAAGTTAGCGGGAGGAACGACAATGAGCAGTTCTTC.

The V and J genes are TRBV3-1 and TRBJ1-6, with D maybe TRBD1 (5 bases). Between the trimmed V and J ends, which lost 4 bases and 7 bases, there was a span of 11 bases. Per germline, CDR1 LGHDT and CDR2 YNNKEL (reference sequence). There are 14 residues in the CDR3. DNA of the CDR3: TGTGCCAGCAGCCCCAGGGTTGGGAATTCACCCCTCCACTTT. It codes for CASSPRVGNSPLHF.

The V gene is TRBV6-1, the J gene TRBJ2-5; D may be TRBD2 (6 bases). V was clipped by 10 bases and J by 1 base, with 13 bases between them. The germline CDR1 and CDR2 sequences are MNHNS and SASEGT. This CDR3 is built from 13 residues. The CDR3 DNA reads as TGTGCCATCTCTCCCGGGGGCCAAGAGACCCAGTACTTC. Amino acids: CAISPGGQETQYF.

This clone counts as medium-sized. This chain links TRBV24-1 with TRBJ2-7; no clear D gene. With 3 bases removed from V and 2 bases from J, the gap between germline ends came to 10 bases. Per the germline V gene, CDR1 is KGHDR and CDR2 is SFDVKD. The CDR3 loop spans 14 amino acids. The CDR3 DNA reads as TGTGCCACCAGTGATCCAGCCTACCCCTACGAGCAGTACTTC. Translated: CATSDPAYPYEQYF.

This clone was recorded at least ten times. The genes are TRBV7-2 and TRBJ1-1; D is uncertain. V was shortened by 5 bases and J by 1 base, with 11 bases between the two germline ends. This CDR3 is 14 amino acids long. Germline CDR1 and CDR2: SGHTA and FQGNSA. The CDR3 nucleotides are TGTGCCAGCAGCAATAGGGTATCGAACACTGAAGCTTTCTTT. Translating it yields CASSNRVSNTEAFF.

Notes on this clone: One end of the junction varies from germline; a read error may be responsible. The chain has TRBV10-1 and TRBJ2-1; D is uncertain. CDR3 size: 15 residues. CDR1 and CDR2 from the germline V gene are WNHNN and SYGVQD (reference sequence). DNA for the CDR3: TGCGCCAGCAGTGAGTTCGGCGACTCCTACTATGAGCAGTTCTTC. Protein: CASSEFGDSYYEQFF.

Worth noting for this clone: One end of the junction fails to match germline, which may point to a read error. This CDR3 reads CASSLDRSAGRQETQYF. DNA of the CDR3: TGTGCTAGCAGCCTAGATAGGTCGGCAGGGAGACAAGAGACCCAGTACTTC. The gene calls are TRBV7-7 and TRBJ2-5; either TRBD1 or TRBD2 may supply D (5 bases each). The CDR3 has 17 amino acids. Looked up from germline, CDR1 is SSHAT and CDR2 is FNYEAQ (reference sequence). The full variable domain, with the rest looked up from reference TRBV7-7 and TRBJ2-5, is GAGVSQSPRYKVTKRGQDVTLRCDPISSHATLYWYQQALGQGPEFLTYFNYEAQPDKSGLPSDRFSAERPEGSISTLTIQRTEQRDSAMYRCASSLDRSAGRQETQYFGPGTRLLVL.